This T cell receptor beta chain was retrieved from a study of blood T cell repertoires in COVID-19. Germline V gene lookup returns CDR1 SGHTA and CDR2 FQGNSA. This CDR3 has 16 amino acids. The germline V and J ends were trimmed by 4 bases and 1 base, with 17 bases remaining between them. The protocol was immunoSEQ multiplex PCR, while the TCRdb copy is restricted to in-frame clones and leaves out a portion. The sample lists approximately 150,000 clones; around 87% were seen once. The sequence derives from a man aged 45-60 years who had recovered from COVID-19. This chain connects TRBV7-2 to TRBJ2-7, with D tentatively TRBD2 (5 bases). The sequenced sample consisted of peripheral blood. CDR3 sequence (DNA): TGTGCCAGCAGCTCTCCCATGAGCGGTGAGTCCTACGAGCAGTACTTC. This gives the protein CASSSPMSGESYEQYF.